This note documents a single TCR beta chain sequence. Its specificity is unknown. These data are taken from a study of shared clonotypes between healthy human individuals. Healthy HIV-negative adults without recent acute infections or vaccinations served as donors. Germline V gives CDR1 MDHEN, CDR2 SYDVKM. The CDR3 loop spans 18 amino acids. Germline trimming cut 5 bases from V and 2 bases from J; bases unmatched to any gene: 9. Study-wide results and caveats: The sole specimen, blood, was sampled, and tissue repertoires likely differ.

Method: immunoSEQ multiplex PCR; TCRdb's copy keeps in-frame clones and lacks some. This sample yields around 1.5 million clones, of which approximately 98% are seen a single time; roughly 0.4% belongs to the top ten. The sequence was collected from a man aged 25 to 40 in good health. The gene calls are TRBV28 and TRBJ2-1; 13 positions agree with TRBD2. The material sequenced was naive CD4+ T cells sorted from blood. Subset of the sample: CD45RA+ positively selected. The CDR3 reads CASSGPGLAGWTYNEQFF. CDR3 DNA sequence: TGTGCCAGCAGTGGCCCGGGACTAGCGGGGTGGACCTACAATGAGCAGTTCTTC.